This T cell receptor (beta chain) comes out of a study of T cells after yellow fever vaccination. Findings of the study overall: Compared with primary, the secondary response was weaker and peaked at day 5, not 15. Repertoires obtained by FACS sorting could include abundant clonotypes that entered as contaminants from the bulk population.

MiXCR, applied by TCRdb to the 5' RACE reads, yields one record per CDR3 protein. This table has about 630,000 distinct CDR3 sequences, 9% to 15% appearing once. Deletions cut 3 bases from V and 12 bases from J, with 15 bases between. The CDR3 contains 13 residues. CDR1 is LGHDT and CDR2 is YNNKEL in the germline V gene (reference sequence). Points on this clonotype: Its antigen remains unidentified.

This sequence was found in a young man who received the YFV17D yellow fever vaccine. The chain recombines TRBV3-1 with TRBJ2-1; D is unresolved. Sequencing used PBMCs, obtained on the day of the yellow fever booster vaccination. Here the CDR3 reads CASSQGWAFGQFF. In DNA, the CDR3 is TGTGCCAGCAGCCAGGGGTGGGCTTTTGGGCAGTTCTTC.